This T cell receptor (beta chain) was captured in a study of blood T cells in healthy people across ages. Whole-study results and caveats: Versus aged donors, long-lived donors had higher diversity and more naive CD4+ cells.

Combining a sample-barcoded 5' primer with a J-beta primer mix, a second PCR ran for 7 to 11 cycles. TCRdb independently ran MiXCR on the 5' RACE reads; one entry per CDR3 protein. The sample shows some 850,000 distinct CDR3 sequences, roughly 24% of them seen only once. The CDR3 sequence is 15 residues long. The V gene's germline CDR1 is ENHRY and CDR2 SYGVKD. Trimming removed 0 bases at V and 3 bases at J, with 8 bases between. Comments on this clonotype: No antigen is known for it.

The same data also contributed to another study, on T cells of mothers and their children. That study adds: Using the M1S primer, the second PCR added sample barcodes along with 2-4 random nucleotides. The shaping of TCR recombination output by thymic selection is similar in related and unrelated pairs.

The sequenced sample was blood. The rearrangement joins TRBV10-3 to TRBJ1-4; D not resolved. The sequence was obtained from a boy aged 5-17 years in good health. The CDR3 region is CAISESNPANEKLFF. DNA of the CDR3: TGTGCCATCAGTGAGTCCAACCCGGCTAATGAAAAACTGTTTTTT.